The clone carrying this T cell receptor beta chain was observed many times. The antigen remains unidentified. The record originates from a study of spatial heterogeneity in lung cancer. About the research overall: Beta-chain sequences consistently outnumbered alpha-chain sequences in detection. Overall study results and limits: In blood, ubiquitous expanded tumor TCRs appeared more at resection than follow-up.

Time point meaning: sample taken at primary tumor resection. In each case, whole RNA from tumor, nontumor lung or frozen PBMC was sequenced unsorted. Single TCR cDNA molecules each had their own unique molecular identifier. TCRdb reprocessed the 5' RACE reads via MiXCR and lists one record per CDR3 protein. The sample has over 45,000 distinct CDR3 sequences, less than 6% seen once. The clonotype originates from a male donor with early-stage non-small cell lung cancer. Sequencing was performed on PBMCs, taken at surgery.

In DNA, the CDR3 is TGCGCCAGCAGTGCGGGGCGAGAGACCCAGTACTTC. Its protein product is CASSAGRETQYF. This chain joins TRBV10-2 and TRBJ2-5; D could derive from TRBD1 or TRBD2 (5 bases each). Trimming left V 4 bases short and J 4 bases short, with 7 bases between. This CDR3 region has 12 residues. Germline CDR1 and CDR2: WSHSY and SAAADI.